This is a list of T cell receptor beta chains from one sample in a study of cytomegalovirus exposure and HLA in healthy donors. Data came from immunoSEQ multiplex PCR; TCRdb stores just in-frame clones and leaves some out. The sample yields about 130,000 clones, roughly 80% seen once. The sequenced sample consisted of PBMCs. These receptors were obtained from a woman between 40 and 55 years old in good health and CMV-seropositive. Both conserved end residues are part of each CDR3. Fields, in order: CDR3 protein, CDR3 DNA, J gene, V gene, clone size, D gene. The D gene is left open where the match is weak. Size values are once, few and many counts, or a class for expanded clones, and some rows have none.

CDR3 protein: CASRFRAGAADTQYF
CDR3 DNA: TGCGCCAGCAGATTTAGAGCGGGAGCGGCGGATACGCAGTATTTT
J gene: TRBJ2-3
V gene: TRBV5-1
clone size: once
D gene: TRBD2

CDR3 protein: CASSLRSGAEYEQYF
CDR3 DNA: TGTGCCAGCAGTTTAAGGTCAGGGGCCGAATACGAGCAGTACTTC
J gene: TRBJ2-7
V gene: TRBV27
clone size: -
D gene: -

CDR3 protein: CASSVGERDRRYEQYF
CDR3 DNA: TGTGCCAGCAGCGTAGGGGAGAGGGACAGGAGATACGAGCAGTACTTC
J gene: TRBJ2-7
V gene: TRBV9
clone size: -
D gene: TRBD1

CDR3 protein: CASSQPAASYEQYF
CDR3 DNA: TGTGCCAGCAGCCAACCAGCGGCGTCTTACGAGCAGTACTTC
J gene: TRBJ2-7
V gene: TRBV4-2
clone size: -
D gene: -

CDR3 protein: CASSQGGEAFF
CDR3 DNA: TGCGCCAGCAGTCAGGGGGGTGAAGCTTTCTTT
J gene: TRBJ1-1
V gene: TRBV5-1
clone size: -
D gene: TRBD1

CDR3 protein: CASSEGGGTRLAPYEQYF
CDR3 DNA: TGTGCCAGCAGTGAAGGTGGGGGGACGAGACTAGCGCCATACGAGCAGTACTTC
J gene: TRBJ2-7
V gene: TRBV6-1
clone size: -
D gene: TRBD2

CDR3 protein: CASSYSGVETQYF
CDR3 DNA: TGTGCCAGCAGTTACTCAGGGGTAGAGACCCAGTACTTC
J gene: TRBJ2-5
V gene: TRBV6-5
clone size: -
D gene: -

CDR3 protein: CASSLAGGLVFNEQFF
CDR3 DNA: TGTGCCAGCAGCTTAGCGGGGGGACTAGTTTTCAATGAGCAGTTCTTC
J gene: TRBJ2-1
V gene: TRBV7-9
clone size: -
D gene: TRBD2

CDR3 protein: CAIGAEAGEGEETQYF
CDR3 DNA: TGTGCCATCGGAGCGGAGGCCGGGGAGGGGGAAGAGACCCAGTACTTC
J gene: TRBJ2-5
V gene: TRBV10-3
clone size: -
D gene: -

CDR3 protein: CASSETLAGVGETQYF
CDR3 DNA: TGTGCCAGCAGTGAAACCCTAGCGGGAGTTGGAGAGACCCAGTACTTC
J gene: TRBJ2-5
V gene: TRBV6-1
clone size: -
D gene: TRBD2

CDR3 protein: CASSQVPAGSLGYGYTF
CDR3 DNA: TGCGCCAGCAGCCAAGTTCCCGCAGGCTCTTTGGGCTATGGCTACACCTTC
J gene: TRBJ1-2
V gene: TRBV4-3
clone size: -
D gene: -

CDR3 protein: CASSYSRVRSYGYTF
CDR3 DNA: TGTGCCAGCAGTTACTCGAGGGTCAGGTCTTATGGCTACACCTTC
J gene: TRBJ1-2
V gene: TRBV6-5
clone size: few
D gene: -

CDR3 protein: CASSYQGGTDTQYF
CDR3 DNA: TGTGCCAGCAGTTATCAGGGGGGCACAGATACGCAGTATTTT
J gene: TRBJ2-3
V gene: TRBV6-6
clone size: -
D gene: TRBD1

CDR3 protein: CASSGTSTNEQFF
CDR3 DNA: TGTGCCAGCAGCGGTACTAGCACCAATGAGCAGTTCTTC
J gene: TRBJ2-1
V gene: TRBV9
clone size: once
D gene: -

CDR3 protein: CASTPLGQGIYGYTF
CDR3 DNA: TGTGCCAGCACCCCCCTTGGACAGGGGATCTATGGCTACACCTTC
J gene: TRBJ1-2
V gene: TRBV28
clone size: -
D gene: TRBD1

CDR3 protein: CASGGGRLGNTIYF
CDR3 DNA: TGTGCCAGCGGGGGAGGTCGACTTGGAAACACCATATATTTT
J gene: TRBJ1-3
V gene: TRBV28
clone size: few
D gene: -

CDR3 protein: CATSRDLKVVAQETQYF
CDR3 DNA: TGTGCCACCAGCAGAGATCTCAAGGTAGTAGCCCAAGAGACCCAGTACTTC
J gene: TRBJ2-5
V gene: TRBV15
clone size: -
D gene: -

CDR3 protein: CASSVDFGTGGEKLFF
CDR3 DNA: TGTGCCAGCAGCGTAGACTTCGGGACAGGGGGCGAAAAACTGTTTTTT
J gene: TRBJ1-4
V gene: TRBV9
clone size: once
D gene: TRBD1

CDR3 protein: CASRKDRGKGNTIYF
CDR3 DNA: TGTGCCAGCAGGAAAGACAGGGGAAAGGGAAACACCATATATTTT
J gene: TRBJ1-3
V gene: TRBV27
clone size: once
D gene: TRBD1

CDR3 protein: CASSTPGQGRNTEAFF
CDR3 DNA: TGTGCCAGCAGCACCCCTGGACAGGGACGGAACACTGAAGCTTTCTTT
J gene: TRBJ1-1
V gene: TRBV5-4
clone size: -
D gene: TRBD1

CDR3 protein: CATSRGTSGRRTGELFF
CDR3 DNA: TGTGCCACCAGCAGAGGGACTAGCGGGAGAAGGACCGGGGAGCTGTTTTTT
J gene: TRBJ2-2
V gene: TRBV15
clone size: -
D gene: TRBD2

CDR3 protein: CASSPGTANAYEQYF
CDR3 DNA: TGCGCCAGCAGCCCGGGGACAGCAAACGCCTACGAGCAGTACTTC
J gene: TRBJ2-7
V gene: TRBV5-1
clone size: -
D gene: TRBD1

CDR3 protein: CATSRVGPARETQYF
CDR3 DNA: TGTGCCACCAGCAGAGTTGGCCCCGCGCGGGAGACCCAGTACTTC
J gene: TRBJ2-5
V gene: TRBV15
clone size: -
D gene: -

CDR3 protein: CASSIPIPLTGDLTDTQYF
CDR3 DNA: TGTGCCAGTAGTATCCCCATCCCTCTAACGGGAGACTTGACAGATACGCAGTATTTT
J gene: TRBJ2-3
V gene: TRBV19
clone size: -
D gene: -

CDR3 protein: CASSPGQGASPLHF
CDR3 DNA: TGTGCCAGCAGCCCCGGACAGGGGGCTTCACCCCTCCACTTT
J gene: TRBJ1-6
V gene: TRBV6-5
clone size: few
D gene: TRBD1

CDR3 protein: CASSLGPGDRANYGYTF
CDR3 DNA: TGTGCCAGCAGCTTAGGCCCAGGGGACAGGGCTAACTATGGCTACACCTTC
J gene: TRBJ1-2
V gene: TRBV7-9
clone size: -
D gene: TRBD1

CDR3 protein: CASSGGTGNTEAFF
CDR3 DNA: TGTGCCAGCAGTGGGGGGACAGGGAACACTGAAGCTTTCTTT
J gene: TRBJ1-1
V gene: TRBV6-1
clone size: once
D gene: TRBD1

CDR3 protein: CASSSNMASSSYNSPLHF
CDR3 DNA: TGCGCCAGCAGCTCCAACATGGCCTCCAGCTCCTATAATTCACCCCTCCACTTT
J gene: TRBJ1-6
V gene: TRBV5-1
clone size: -
D gene: -

CDR3 protein: CASAAGGVISYEQYF
CDR3 DNA: TGTGCCAGCGCCGCCGGGGGGGTGATCTCCTACGAGCAGTACTTC
J gene: TRBJ2-7
V gene: TRBV27
clone size: -
D gene: TRBD2

CDR3 protein: CSVPDSRWETQYF
CDR3 DNA: TGCAGCGTTCCGGACAGCCGATGGGAGACCCAGTACTTC
J gene: TRBJ2-5
V gene: TRBV29-1
clone size: -
D gene: -

CDR3 protein: CAIRPQAGQDTDTQYF
CDR3 DNA: TGTGCCATCAGACCGCAGGCGGGACAGGACACAGATACGCAGTATTTT
J gene: TRBJ2-3
V gene: TRBV10-3
clone size: -
D gene: TRBD1

CDR3 protein: CASSLASGTSGSSYNEQFF
CDR3 DNA: TGTGCCAGCAGCTTGGCTTCCGGGACTAGCGGGAGCTCCTACAATGAGCAGTTCTTC
J gene: TRBJ2-1
V gene: TRBV5-5
clone size: -
D gene: TRBD2

CDR3 protein: CASSPTGMREAFF
CDR3 DNA: TGTGCCAGCAGCCCGACAGGGATGAGGGAAGCTTTCTTT
J gene: TRBJ1-1
V gene: TRBV5-6
clone size: -
D gene: TRBD1

CDR3 protein: CASSLGVAGYNEQFF
CDR3 DNA: TGTGCCAGCAGCCTCGGGGTAGCGGGATACAATGAGCAGTTCTTC
J gene: TRBJ2-1
V gene: TRBV7-3
clone size: -
D gene: TRBD2

CDR3 protein: CASSERLQFNTQYF
CDR3 DNA: TGTGCCAGCAGTGAAAGATTACAGTTTAATACGCAGTATTTT
J gene: TRBJ2-3
V gene: TRBV6-4
clone size: -
D gene: -

CDR3 protein: CASSEAWAGDETQYF
CDR3 DNA: TGTGCCAGCAGTGAAGCGTGGGCAGGGGACGAGACCCAGTACTTC
J gene: TRBJ2-5
V gene: TRBV2
clone size: -
D gene: -

CDR3 protein: CSVEGGAYNEQFF
CDR3 DNA: TGCAGCGTTGAAGGGGGCGCTTACAATGAGCAGTTCTTC
J gene: TRBJ2-1
V gene: TRBV29-1
clone size: -
D gene: -

CDR3 protein: CASSVAPGVGQPQHF
CDR3 DNA: TGTGCCAGCAGCGTTGCCCCAGGGGTTGGTCAGCCCCAGCATTTT
J gene: TRBJ1-5
V gene: TRBV9
clone size: -
D gene: -

CDR3 protein: CASSLSVTSWTYYGYTF
CDR3 DNA: TGTGCCAGCAGTTTATCGGTCACGTCGTGGACTTACTATGGCTACACCTTC
J gene: TRBJ1-2
V gene: TRBV28
clone size: -
D gene: -

CDR3 protein: CASSVGTGAMAQYF
CDR3 DNA: TGTGCCAGCAGCGTAGGGACAGGGGCAATGGCCCAGTACTTC
J gene: TRBJ2-5
V gene: TRBV9
clone size: -
D gene: TRBD1

CDR3 protein: CATSPGGGRSYNEQFF
CDR3 DNA: TGTGCCACCTCCCCGGGAGGGGGACGCTCCTACAATGAGCAGTTCTTC
J gene: TRBJ2-1
V gene: TRBV6-6
clone size: -
D gene: TRBD2

CDR3 protein: CAISEETGGTNYGYTF
CDR3 DNA: TGTGCCATCAGTGAGGAGACAGGGGGTACTAACTATGGCTACACCTTC
J gene: TRBJ1-2
V gene: TRBV10-3
clone size: -
D gene: TRBD1